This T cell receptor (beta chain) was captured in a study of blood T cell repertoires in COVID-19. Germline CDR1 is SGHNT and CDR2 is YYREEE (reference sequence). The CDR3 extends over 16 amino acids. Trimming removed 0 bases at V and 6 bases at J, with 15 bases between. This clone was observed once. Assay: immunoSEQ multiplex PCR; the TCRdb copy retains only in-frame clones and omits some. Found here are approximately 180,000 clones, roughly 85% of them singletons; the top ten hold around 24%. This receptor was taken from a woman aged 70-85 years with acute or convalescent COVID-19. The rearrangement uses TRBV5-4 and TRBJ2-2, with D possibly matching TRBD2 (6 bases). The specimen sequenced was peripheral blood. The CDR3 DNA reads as TGTGCCAGCAGCTTGGCGACGGGAGTAATTGCCGGGGAGCTGTTTTTT. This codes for CASSLATGVIAGELFF.